Each of the 9 T cell receptor beta chains below was sequenced from the same sample in a study of metastatic and nonmetastatic thyroid tumors. Thyroid surgery had not been preceded by any treatment in any patient. TCRdb reprocessed the PCR reads using MiXCR. The data show approximately 19,000 clones, about 20% seen once. The specimen was tumor tissue. The receptor source for this set is a male donor with papillary thyroid cancer or a benign thyroid nodule (not recorded which). Some clones in this sample may be carry-over from other donors' samples.

J is TRBJ2-1 and V is TRBV2; D may correspond to TRBD1 or TRBD2 (5 bases each). The CDR3 contains 16 residues. V was cut by 1 base and J by 4 bases, with 14 bases left in between. Germline assignment: CDR1 SNHLY and CDR2 FYNNEI. CDR3 coding DNA: TGTGCCAGCAGTGAAGATTCCTGGGGGTCGTACAATGAGCAGTTCTTC. This sequence encodes CASSEDSWGSYNEQFF. The full variable domain, with the rest looked up from reference TRBV2 and TRBJ2-1, is EPEVTQTPSHQVTQMGQEVILRCVPISNHLYFYWYRQILGQKVEFLVSFYNNEISEKSEIFDDQFSVERPDGSNFTLKIRSTKLEDSAMYFCASSEDSWGSYNEQFFGPGTRLTVL.

The rearrangement links TRBV12-3 or TRBV12-4 to TRBJ1-5; D unclear. The CDR3 is 14 amino acids. Trimming cost V 6 bases and J 3 bases, with 12 bases left between them. CDR3 region: CASREDGINQPQHF. The CDR3, as DNA: TGTGCCAGCAGAGAAGACGGAATCAATCAGCCCCAGCATTTT.

This clone was found many times. This CDR3 is also generated by other DNA sequences in the sample. The chain has TRBV30 and TRBJ1-1; D perhaps matches TRBD1 (6 bases). With 2 bases removed from V and 5 bases from J, the gap between germline ends came to 15 bases. The CDR3 totals 14 residues. Germline V gene sequence: CDR1 GTSNPN, CDR2 SVGIG (reference sequence). The CDR3 nucleotides are TGTGCCTGGAGTATCTTGGGGGGCTCTACTGAAGCTTTCTTT. Amino acids: CAWSILGGSTEAFF.

A remark on this clone: A read error is likely, as this CDR3 ends without the conserved phenylalanine or tryptophan. The DNA is left out, because the CDR3 cannot be placed on it with certainty; the CDR3 is given as TCRdb lists it. The chain links TRBV7-2 to TRBJ2-7. The CDR3 region is 13 residues in length, termini included. Germline CDR1 SGHTA, CDR2 FQGNSA. The CDR3 spells CASSRTDSDEEYL.

The sample holds many counts of this clone. The V call is TRBV19, the J call TRBJ2-2; TRBD2 aligns across 8 bases. V lost 4 bases and J lost 0; bases outside the gene matches: 1. CDR1 and CDR2 (germline): LNHDA, SQIVND (reference sequence). The CDR3 spans 15 residues. CDR3 nucleotide sequence: TGTGCCAGTAGTACAGCGGGGGCGAACACCGGGGAGCTGTTTTTT. It codes for CASSTAGANTGELFF. Complete variable domain (other parts from reference TRBV19 and TRBJ2-2): DGGITQSPKYLFRKEGQNVTLSCEQNLNHDAMYWYRQDPGQGLRLIYYSQIVNDFQKGDIAEGYSVSREKKESFPLTVTSAQKNPTAFYLCASSTAGANTGELFFGEGSRLTVL.

This clone was seen ten or more times. V usage is TRBV6-4 and J usage is TRBJ2-6; D is uncertain. CDR3 length: 14 amino acids. The V gene lost 3 bases and the J gene lost 0 bases, with 3 bases spanning the gap. The germline V gene encodes CDR1 MRHNA and CDR2 SNTAGT. The CDR3 DNA reads TGTGCCAGCAGTGAAGGCTCTGGGGCCAACGTCCTGACTTTC. Translated: CASSEGSGANVLTF.

Judged by abundance, this clone is medium-sized. The chain employs TRBV12-3 or TRBV12-4 and TRBJ2-7; 8 positions match TRBD2. Trimming removed 2 bases from V and 4 bases from J; junction bases left unmatched: 10. There are 16 residues in the CDR3. The CDR3 coding sequence is TGTGCCAGCAGTTTATCTGAATCCGGGGGGGTTTACGAGCAGTACTTC. It specifies CASSLSESGGVYEQYF.

This clone has a handful of counts. The J gene is TRBJ2-7, the V gene TRBV12-5, with TRBD2 matching over 10 bases. There are 15 residues in the CDR3. Germline CDR1 and CDR2: LGHNT and FRNRAP. V was clipped by 2 bases and J by 0 bases; unmatched bases: 1. The CDR3 DNA reads as TGTGCTAGTGGTTTGCCTAGCGGGAGCTCCTACGAGCAGTACTTC. Protein: CASGLPSGSSYEQYF.

Sample share makes this clone medium-sized. The chain has TRBV5-1 and TRBJ2-7; TRBD2 matches 13 bases. The V gene's germline CDR1 is SGHRS and CDR2 YFSETQ. J lost 2 bases, V lost 4 bases, and 6 bases had no gene match. The CDR3 is 16 amino acids. CDR3 nucleotides: TGCGCCAGCAGCGCCGGACTAGCGGGGGCCGCCTACGAGCAGTACTTC. Residues: CASSAGLAGAAYEQYF. Using reference TRBV5-1 and TRBJ2-7 for the parts outside the CDR3, the full variable domain is KAGVTQTPRYLIKTRGQQVTLSCSPISGHRSVSWYQQTPGQGLQFLFEYFSETQRNKGNFPGRFSGRQFSNSRSEMNVSTLELGDSALYLCASSAGLAGAAYEQYFGPGTRLTVT.